This TCR beta chain is drawn from a study of blood T cell repertoires in COVID-19. Study background: PBMCs, B-cell-depleted T cells, or T cells provided the cDNA or gDNA that made up the material.

As processed by the authors: Nucleated cell number was recorded as an estimate derived from reference gene primer amplification. Data came from immunoSEQ multiplex PCR; TCRdb stores just in-frame clones and leaves some out. The DNA was the basis for D and trimming; V, J and clone size are from that table. The data hold hundreds of thousands of clones, with 87% observed a single time. The CDR3 runs to 16 residues. From germline, CDR1 is MNHEY and CDR2 SMNVEV (reference sequence). The V end was cut by 3 bases, the J end by 5 bases, with 17 bases between. The V call is TRBV27, the J call TRBJ2-1, with TRBD2 as a possible D gene (6 bases). The receptor was isolated from a woman aged 40 to 50 who had recovered from COVID-19. The sequencing input was PBMCs or T cells enriched from blood (not recorded which). CDR3 region: CASSLQFRRAHNEQFF. In nucleotides, the CDR3 is TGTGCCAGCAGTTTGCAATTCAGGAGGGCCCACAATGAGCAGTTCTTC.